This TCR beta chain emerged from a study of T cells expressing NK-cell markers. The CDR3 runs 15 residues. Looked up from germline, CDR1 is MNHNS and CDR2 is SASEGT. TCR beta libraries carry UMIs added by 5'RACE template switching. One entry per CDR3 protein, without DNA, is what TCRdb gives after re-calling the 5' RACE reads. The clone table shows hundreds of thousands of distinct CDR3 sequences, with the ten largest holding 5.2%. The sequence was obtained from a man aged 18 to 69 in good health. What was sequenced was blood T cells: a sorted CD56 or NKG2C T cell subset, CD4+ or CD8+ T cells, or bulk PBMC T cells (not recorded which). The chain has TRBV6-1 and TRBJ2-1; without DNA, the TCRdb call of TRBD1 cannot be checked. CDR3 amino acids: CASSSGTGENNEQFF.